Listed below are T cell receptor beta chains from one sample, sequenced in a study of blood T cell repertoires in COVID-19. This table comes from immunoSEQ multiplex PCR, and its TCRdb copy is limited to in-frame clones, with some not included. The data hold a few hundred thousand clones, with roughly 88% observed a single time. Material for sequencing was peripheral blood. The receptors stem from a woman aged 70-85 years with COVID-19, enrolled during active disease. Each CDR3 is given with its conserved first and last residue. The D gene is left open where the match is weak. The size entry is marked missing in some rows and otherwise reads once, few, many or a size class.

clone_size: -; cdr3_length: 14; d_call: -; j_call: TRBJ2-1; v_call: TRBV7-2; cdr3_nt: TGTGCCAGCAGCTTAGCCCCTTCCTACAATGAGCAGTTCTTC; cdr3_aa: CASSLAPSYNEQFF
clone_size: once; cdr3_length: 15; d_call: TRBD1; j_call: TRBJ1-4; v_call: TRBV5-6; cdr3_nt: TGTGCCAGCAGCTTGGTTCAGGGGGCTGCCGAAAAACTGTTTTTT; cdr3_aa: CASSLVQGAAEKLFF
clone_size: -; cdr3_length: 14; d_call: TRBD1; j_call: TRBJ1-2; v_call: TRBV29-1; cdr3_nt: TGCAGCGTTGAAAAGGACAGGGTAGACTATGGCTACACCTTC; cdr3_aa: CSVEKDRVDYGYTF
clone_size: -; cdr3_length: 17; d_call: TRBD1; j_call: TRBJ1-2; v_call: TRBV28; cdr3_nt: TGTGCCAGCACCCCAAGACAGGGGATGTTTGTAGGCTATGGCTACACCTTC; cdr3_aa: CASTPRQGMFVGYGYTF
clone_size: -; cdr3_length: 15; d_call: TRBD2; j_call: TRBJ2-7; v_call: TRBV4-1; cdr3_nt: TGCGCCAGCAGCCAACCGACTAGCGGCATCTACGAGCAGTACTTC; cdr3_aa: CASSQPTSGIYEQYF
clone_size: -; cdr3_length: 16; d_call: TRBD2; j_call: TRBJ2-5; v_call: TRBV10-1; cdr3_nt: TGCGCCAGCAGTGAGTCCACGGGAGGGCCATCTGGGACCCAGTACTTC; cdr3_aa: CASSESTGGPSGTQYF
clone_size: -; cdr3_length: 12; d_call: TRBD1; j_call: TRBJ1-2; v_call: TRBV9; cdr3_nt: TGTGCCAGCAGCGACGACAGGGTAGGCTACACCTTC; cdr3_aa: CASSDDRVGYTF
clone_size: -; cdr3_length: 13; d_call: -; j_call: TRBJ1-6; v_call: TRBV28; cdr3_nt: TGTGCCAGCAGTTCCCCCTCTAATTCACCCCTCCACTTT; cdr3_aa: CASSSPSNSPLHF
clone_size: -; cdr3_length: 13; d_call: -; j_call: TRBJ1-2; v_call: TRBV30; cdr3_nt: TGTGCCTGTTGGAGCGGGAAGGACTATGGCTACACCTTC; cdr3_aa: CACWSGKDYGYTF
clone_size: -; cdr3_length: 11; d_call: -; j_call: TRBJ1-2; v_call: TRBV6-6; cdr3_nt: TGTGCCAGCAGTTTATCGGGGGGCTACACCTTC; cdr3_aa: CASSLSGGYTF
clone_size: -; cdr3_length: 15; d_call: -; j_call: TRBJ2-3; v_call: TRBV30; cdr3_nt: TGTGCCTGGAGTAGGGCAGGGGTGGGCACAGATACGCAGTATTTT; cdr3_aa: CAWSRAGVGTDTQYF
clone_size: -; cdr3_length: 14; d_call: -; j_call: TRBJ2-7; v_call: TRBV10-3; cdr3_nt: TGTGCCATCAGTGCACGGCAGGACTGGGGCGAGCAGTACTTC; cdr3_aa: CAISARQDWGEQYF
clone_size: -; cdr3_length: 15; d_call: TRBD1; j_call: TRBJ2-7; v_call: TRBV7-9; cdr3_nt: TGTGCCAGCAGCTCCCCGGGACAGGAGACCTACGAGCAGTACTTC; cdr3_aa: CASSSPGQETYEQYF
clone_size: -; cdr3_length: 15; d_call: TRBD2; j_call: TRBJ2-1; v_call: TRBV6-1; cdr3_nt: TGTGCCAGCAGTGAAGAGGGAGCGGGAGCCAATGAGCAGTTCTTC; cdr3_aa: CASSEEGAGANEQFF
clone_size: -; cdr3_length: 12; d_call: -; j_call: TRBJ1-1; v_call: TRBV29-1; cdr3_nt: TGCAGCGTTGAAGAATGGGGCGCTGAAGCTTTCTTT; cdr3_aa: CSVEEWGAEAFF
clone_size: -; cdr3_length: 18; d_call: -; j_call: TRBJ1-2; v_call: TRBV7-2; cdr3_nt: TGTGCCAGCAGCTCGGCCGGACGGAGTGGGAGTATAAACTATGGCTACACCTTC; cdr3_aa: CASSSAGRSGSINYGYTF
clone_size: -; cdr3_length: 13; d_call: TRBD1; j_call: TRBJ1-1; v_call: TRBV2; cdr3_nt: TGTGCCAGTTCAACAGGGGGCAGGACTGAAGCTTTCTTT; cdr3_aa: CASSTGGRTEAFF
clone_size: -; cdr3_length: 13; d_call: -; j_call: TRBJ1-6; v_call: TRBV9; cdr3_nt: TGTGCCAGCAGCCCCTCCGGTCGTGGACCCCTCCACTTT; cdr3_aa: CASSPSGRGPLHF
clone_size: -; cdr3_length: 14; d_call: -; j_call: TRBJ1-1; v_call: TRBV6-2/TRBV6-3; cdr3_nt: TGTGCCAGCAGTTACGGCTCAGGGTGGTGGGAAGCTTTCTTT; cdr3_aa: CASSYGSGWWEAFF
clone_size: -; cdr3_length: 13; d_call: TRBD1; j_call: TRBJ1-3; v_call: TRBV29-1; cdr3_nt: TGCAGCGTAGGGACAGGACTGGGAAACACCATATATTTT; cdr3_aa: CSVGTGLGNTIYF
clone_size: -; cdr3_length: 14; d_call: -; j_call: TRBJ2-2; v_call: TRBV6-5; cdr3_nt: TGTGCCAGCAGTTACTTCCGGGAGACCGGGGAGCTGTTTTTT; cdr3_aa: CASSYFRETGELFF
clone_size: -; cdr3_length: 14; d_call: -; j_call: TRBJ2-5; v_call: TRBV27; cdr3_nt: TGTGCCAGCAGCCCGAGTCAGGGGTGGGAGACCCAGTACTTC; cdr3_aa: CASSPSQGWETQYF
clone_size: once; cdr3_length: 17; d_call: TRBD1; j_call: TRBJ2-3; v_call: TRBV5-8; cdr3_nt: TGTGCCAGCAGCTTGGGGGACAGTTTATCTAGCACAGATACGCAGTATTTT; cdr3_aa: CASSLGDSLSSTDTQYF
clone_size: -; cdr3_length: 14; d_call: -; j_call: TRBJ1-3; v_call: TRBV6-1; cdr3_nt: TGTGCCAGCAGTGAAGCCGGGGTATCTAGCACCATATATTTT; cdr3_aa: CASSEAGVSSTIYF
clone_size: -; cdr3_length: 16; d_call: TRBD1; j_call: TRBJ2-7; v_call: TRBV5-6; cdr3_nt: TGTGCCAGCAGCCAAACAGGGGGGCCGATTCCCTACGAGCAGTACTTC; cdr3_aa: CASSQTGGPIPYEQYF
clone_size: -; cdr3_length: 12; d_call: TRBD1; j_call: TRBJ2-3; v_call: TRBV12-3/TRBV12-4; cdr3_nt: TGTGCCAGCCGGGGACAGGGAGATACGCAGTATTTT; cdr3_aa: CASRGQGDTQYF
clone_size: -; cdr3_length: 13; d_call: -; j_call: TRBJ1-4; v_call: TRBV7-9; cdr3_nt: TGTGCCAGCAGCTTAGATCTGAATGAAAAACTGTTTTTT; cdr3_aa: CASSLDLNEKLFF
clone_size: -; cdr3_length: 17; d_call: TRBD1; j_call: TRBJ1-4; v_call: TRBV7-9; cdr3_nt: TGTGCCAGCAGCCTCCGGGACAGGGGGCGTCCGAATGAAAAACTGTTTTTT; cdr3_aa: CASSLRDRGRPNEKLFF
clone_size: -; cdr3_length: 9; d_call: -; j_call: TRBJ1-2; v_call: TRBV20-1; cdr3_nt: TGCAGTGTGCAGGCTGGCTACACCTTC; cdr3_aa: CSVQAGYTF
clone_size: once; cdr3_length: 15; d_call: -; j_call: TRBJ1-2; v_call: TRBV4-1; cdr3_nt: TGCGCCAGCAGCCAAGAGGGTCGGGTTAACTACGGCTACACCTTC; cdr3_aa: CASSQEGRVNYGYTF
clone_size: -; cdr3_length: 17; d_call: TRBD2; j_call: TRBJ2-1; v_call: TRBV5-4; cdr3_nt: TGTGCCAGCAGCTTCAGGCCACTAGCGGGAGGTTTCAATGAGCAGTTCTTC; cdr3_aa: CASSFRPLAGGFNEQFF
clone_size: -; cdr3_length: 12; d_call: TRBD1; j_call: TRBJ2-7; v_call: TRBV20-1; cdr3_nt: TGCAGTGCTAGTGGGGACAGGGCGGAGCAGTACTTC; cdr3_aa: CSASGDRAEQYF
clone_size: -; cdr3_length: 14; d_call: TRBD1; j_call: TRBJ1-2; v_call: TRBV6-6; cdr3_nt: TGTGCCAGCGGACCCCAGGGGGCGCGTTTTGGCTACACCTTC; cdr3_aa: CASGPQGARFGYTF
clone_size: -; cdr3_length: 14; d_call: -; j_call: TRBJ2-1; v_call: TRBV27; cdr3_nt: TGTGCCAGCAGTTTTCGAGTAGACTACAATGAGCAGTTCTTC; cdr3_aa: CASSFRVDYNEQFF
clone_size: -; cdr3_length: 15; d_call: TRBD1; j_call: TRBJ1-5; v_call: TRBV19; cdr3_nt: TGTGCCAGTAGTAGGGTAACAGGGGTTGAGCAGCCCCAGCATTTT; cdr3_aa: CASSRVTGVEQPQHF
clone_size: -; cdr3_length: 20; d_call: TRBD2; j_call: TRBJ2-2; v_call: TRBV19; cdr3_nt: TGTGCCAGTAGTCCCTCCGGGACTAGCGGGGCCCGGTTTGTGACCGGGGAGCTGTTTTTT; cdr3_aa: CASSPSGTSGARFVTGELFF
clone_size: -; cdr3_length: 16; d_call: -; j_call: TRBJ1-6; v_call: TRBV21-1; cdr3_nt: TGTGCCAGCAGGAAGACAGGGGGCTCCTATAATTCACCCCTCCACTTT; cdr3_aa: CASRKTGGSYNSPLHF